The 11 T cell receptor beta chains below were found in one sample sequenced in a study of regulatory and conventional T cells in RAG deficiency. Sequenced by immunoSEQ multiplex PCR; TCRdb stores in-frame clones only, minus some. The sample records 6,500 to 7,000 clones, around 82% being singletons. These data were likewise used in another study, on regulatory T cells. As reported in that work: The primer mix had 52 TRBV and 13 TRBJ primers.

Sequencing input: CD8+ T cells sorted from blood. These receptors were collected from a human donor in good health.

This chain's CDR3 is CASSGEEGGGQPQHF. CDR3 DNA: TGTGCCAGCAGTGGGGAGGAAGGGGGAGGTCAGCCCCAGCATTTT. The chain joins TRBV2 to TRBJ1-5, with TRBD1 as a possible D gene (6 bases). This CDR3 contains 15 residues. V was pared by 4 bases and J by 6 bases, with 16 bases between. The V gene's germline CDR1 is SNHLY and CDR2 FYNNEI. Full variable domain (outside the CDR3, taken from reference TRBV2 and TRBJ1-5): EPEVTQTPSHQVTQMGQEVILRCVPISNHLYFYWYRQILGQKVEFLVSFYNNEISEKSEIFDDQFSVERPDGSNFTLKIRSTKLEDSAMYFCASSGEEGGGQPQHFGDGTRLSIL.

This chain uses TRBV15 with TRBJ2-7; TRBD2 is a possible D gene (6 bases). V was trimmed by 2 bases and J by 0 bases, leaving 14 bases between them. The germline CDR1 and CDR2 sequences are LNHNV and YYDKDF (reference sequence). The CDR3 totals 16 residues. CDR3 in DNA: TGTGCCACCAGCAGAACCGGGACTGAGAACTCCTACGAGCAGTACTTC. Its protein is CATSRTGTENSYEQYF.

The chain combines TRBV5-6 with TRBJ1-1, with no clear D. CDR3 size: 12 residues. Germline loops: CDR1 SGHDT, CDR2 YYEEEE. The V end was cut by 2 bases, the J end by 5 bases, with 7 bases between. The CDR3 DNA follows: TGTGCCAGCAGCTTCTTGACGACTGAAGCTTTCTTT. This translates into CASSFLTTEAFF.

This clone has only a few counts. The CDR3 loop reads CAISEESGGHTF. For the CDR3, the DNA is TGTGCCATCAGTGAGGAATCGGGGGGGCACACCTTC. The chain uses TRBV10-3 and TRBJ1-2, with a tentative D call TRBD1 (6 bases). The germline V gene has CDR1 ENHRY and CDR2 SYGVKD. Trimming pared 2 bases from V and 12 bases from J, leaving 13 bases between. The CDR3 length is 12 residues.

The V call is TRBV7-6, the J call TRBJ2-2, with D hard to call. The germline V and J ends were trimmed by 5 bases and 4 bases, with 5 bases remaining between them. This CDR3 region has 12 residues. CDR1 SGHVS and CDR2 FNYEAQ come from the germline V gene. DNA of the CDR3: TGTGCCAGCAGCCCGGCCACCGGGGAGCTGTTTTTT. Translation gives CASSPATGELFF.

The chain is built from TRBV9 and TRBJ2-1, with D perhaps TRBD2 (7 bases). Deletions cut 0 bases from V and 5 bases from J, with 12 bases between. This CDR3 is built from 15 residues. Germline CDR1 is SGDLS and CDR2 is YYNGEE. CDR3 amino acids: CASSVAGGLDNEQFF. CDR3 in DNA: TGTGCCAGCAGCGTAGCGGGGGGCTTGGACAATGAGCAGTTCTTC.

This chain connects TRBV2 to TRBJ1-1, with 9 bases aligning to TRBD1. Germline CDR1 is SNHLY and CDR2 is FYNNEI. This CDR3 comprises 14 residues. The junction had 3 bases not matched to a gene; V was cut back by 2 bases and J by 5 bases. The chain's CDR3 is CASSENRGRTEAFF. CDR3 DNA sequence: TGTGCCAGCAGTGAAAACAGGGGGCGTACTGAAGCTTTCTTT.

The sample holds a few counts of this clone. The chain couples TRBV7-6 to TRBJ2-7; D is unclear. The CDR3 contains 12 residues. Germline V CDR1 and CDR2: SGHVS, FNYEAQ. Trimming removed 1 base from V and 7 bases from J, with 8 bases in between. CDR3 amino acids: CASSLVGQEQYF. For the CDR3, the DNA is TGTGCCAGCAGCTTAGTCGGGCAGGAGCAGTACTTC.

The chain has TRBV5-1 and TRBJ1-1; perhaps TRBD1 as D (5 bases). The CDR3 extends over 12 amino acids. Deletions cut 0 bases from V and 8 bases from J, with 8 bases between. The V gene's germline CDR1 is SGHRS and CDR2 YFSETQ. This CDR3 reads CASSLGQTEAFF. The CDR3 coding sequence is TGCGCCAGCAGCTTGGGACAGACAGAAGCTTTCTTT.

The CDR3 DNA sequence: TGTGCCAGCAGCTTAGGGGTCGAGGAGACCCAGTACTTC. Translation: CASSLGVEETQYF. The chain couples TRBV7-9 to TRBJ2-5; D uncertain. Germline assignment: CDR1 SEHNR and CDR2 FQNEAQ (reference sequence). Between the trimmed V and J ends, which lost 1 base and 5 bases, there was a span of 8 bases. The CDR3 covers 13 residues.

This chain connects TRBV27 to TRBJ1-1; D unclear. The CDR3 contains 15 residues. Germline V gene data show CDR1 as MNHEY and CDR2 as SMNVEV (reference sequence). Trimming took off 3 bases at V and 2 bases at J, with 13 bases between the two ends. The CDR3 sequence is CASSLTPGGNTEAFF. The CDR3 DNA sequence: TGTGCCAGCAGTTTGACCCCCGGTGGTAACACTGAAGCTTTCTTT.